The 23 T cell receptor beta chains below come from one sample, sequenced in a study of T cell clones after liver transplantation. The repertoire was sequenced with immunoSEQ multiplex PCR; TCRdb's copy has only in-frame clones and lacks some. The table has fewer than 110,000 clones, 84% seen once; the top ten hold around 2.9%. The source was CD4+ T cells from blood, collected around 50 months after liver transplant. The receptors here all came from a human patient who received a liver transplant. The T cells may come from the graft donor.

J is TRBJ2-7 and V is TRBV11-2, with 8 bases matching TRBD2. The CDR3 sequence is 15 residues long. The germline V gene encodes CDR1 SGHAT and CDR2 FQNNGV. Germline trimming cut 5 bases from V and 0 bases from J; bases unmatched to any gene: 6. The DNA of the CDR3 is TGTGCCAGCAGCCGTAGCGGGGTAAGCTCCTACGAGCAGTACTTC. Translating gives CASSRSGVSSYEQYF.

The CDR3 DNA is TGTGCCAGCAGTGAACCTACTCCCCTCCACTTT. Its translation is CASSEPTPLHF. V usage is TRBV2 and J usage is TRBJ1-6; D is ambiguous. The germline V gene has CDR1 SNHLY and CDR2 FYNNEI. The CDR3 length is 11 residues. The V end lost 2 bases, the J end lost 13 bases, and 6 bases lay between the germline ends.

The sample holds one count of this clone. V gene TRBV14 combines with J gene TRBJ1-3; 7 bases are a match to TRBD1. This CDR3 is built from 18 residues. Germline values: CDR1 SGHDN, CDR2 FVKESK. V gave up 4 bases and J gave up 2 bases; unmatched junction bases: 14. CDR3 in DNA: TGTGCCAGCAGCCTTCTTCTACCGACAGGGCGGACTGGAAACACCATATATTTT. Protein sequence: CASSLLLPTGRTGNTIYF.

The chain carries TRBV10-2 and TRBJ2-5; the D gene is possibly TRBD2 (5 bases). Trimming stripped 7 bases from V and 5 bases from J, with 14 bases between. Germline V lookup: CDR1 WSHSY, CDR2 SAAADI. The CDR3 spans 13 residues. As DNA, the CDR3 is TGCGCCAGCACCCCCGGGGTGTGGGAGACCCAGTACTTC. This sequence encodes CASTPGVWETQYF.

V and J are TRBV29-1 and TRBJ1-2, with 7 bases that match TRBD1. After removal of 8 bases from V and 6 bases from J, the junction contained 6 bases not matched to a gene. The germline gives CDR1 SQVTM, CDR2 ANQGSEA. The CDR3 totals 11 residues. The CDR3 is CSPGTADGYTF. CDR3 in DNA: TGCAGCCCCGGGACAGCGGATGGCTACACCTTC.

The CDR3 DNA is TGTGCCAGCAGCCGTACGAGCGAACCGAACACCGGGGAGCTGTTTTTT. This codes for CASSRTSEPNTGELFF. The J gene is TRBJ2-2, the V gene TRBV9; D call uncertain. There are 16 residues in the CDR3. Trimming shortened V by 4 bases and J by 0 bases, and 13 bases separated the two germline ends. The germline CDR1 and CDR2 sequences are SGDLS and YYNGEE.

The chain carries TRBV7-8 and TRBJ2-7; TRBD1 matches at 7 bases. Trimming at V came to 5 bases and at J to 2 bases, leaving 9 bases not matched to a gene. The CDR3 length is 15 residues. Germline lookup yields CDR1 SGHVS and CDR2 FQNEAQ. DNA of the CDR3: TGTGCCAGCAGCCCCCCGACAGGGCTAGCCTACGAGCAGTACTTC. Protein sequence: CASSPPTGLAYEQYF.

The V gene is TRBV28, the J gene TRBJ2-7; D not resolved. Trimming left V 3 bases short and J 3 bases short, with 6 bases between. The germline V gene encodes CDR1 MDHEN and CDR2 SYDVKM. The length of the CDR3 is 12 residues. The DNA for the CDR3 is TGTGCCAGCAGTTTTCAGAACTACGAGCAGTACTTC. It yields the protein CASSFQNYEQYF.

This chain connects TRBV19 to TRBJ1-5, with TRBD1 identical over 7 bases. V lost 4 bases to trimming and J lost 4 bases; unmatched junction nucleotides: 13. This CDR3 is built from 17 residues. Per the germline V gene, CDR1 is LNHDA and CDR2 is SQIVND (reference sequence). The CDR3: CASSKDRNPNKNQPQHF. CDR3 sequence (DNA): TGTGCCAGTAGTAAGGACAGGAACCCAAACAAAAATCAGCCCCAGCATTTT.

Only one count was recorded for this clone. The chain couples TRBV6-5 to TRBJ2-1; the D gene is possibly TRBD1 (6 bases). Germline values: CDR1 MNHEY, CDR2 SVGAGI. The CDR3 loop spans 13 amino acids. Between the trimmed V and J ends, which lost 5 bases and 9 bases, there was a span of 14 bases. The DNA for the CDR3 is TGTGCCAGCAGTCGGCGGAGCAGGGGTGAGCAGTTCTTC. Its protein product is CASSRRSRGEQFF.

This chain uses TRBV6-1 with TRBJ2-5; 7 positions agree with TRBD1. The junction had 12 bases not matched to a gene; V was cut back by 0 bases and J by 5 bases. The CDR3 contains 17 residues. Germline CDR1 and CDR2: MNHNS and SASEGT. This CDR3 is CASSEAGQDRFRETQYF. DNA for the CDR3: TGTGCCAGCAGTGAAGCGGGCCAGGACAGGTTTAGGGAGACCCAGTACTTC.

The chain uses TRBV6-5 and TRBJ1-1; D is unresolved. Germline V CDR1 and CDR2: MNHEY, SVGAGI. The CDR3 consists of 13 residues. Trimming took 0 bases from V and 4 from J, leaving 6 bases between them. The CDR3 loop reads CASSYSGFTEAFF. CDR3 bases: TGTGCCAGCAGTTACTCAGGATTCACTGAAGCTTTCTTT.

The chain couples TRBV6-6 to TRBJ2-6; D gene ambiguous. The germline V gene encodes CDR1 MNHNY and CDR2 SVGAGI (reference sequence). Trimming removed 7 bases at V and 2 bases at J, with 9 bases between. This CDR3 spans 14 amino acids. CDR3 bases: TGTGCCAGCACCGATGTGACTGGGGCCAACGTCCTGACTTTC. Translated, it gives CASTDVTGANVLTF.

The chain carries TRBV2 and TRBJ1-4; TRBD1 might be the D (5 bases). CDR3 length: 17 amino acids. Germline CDR1 reads SNHLY; CDR2 reads FYNNEI. V was pared by 9 bases and J by 2 bases, with 22 bases between. CDR3 nucleotide sequence: TGTGCCAGTCGGGGCCTCGGGACTGATTTTACTAATGAAAAACTGTTTTTT. This translates into CASRGLGTDFTNEKLFF.

The chain has TRBV5-6 and TRBJ2-5; D may be TRBD2 (5 bases). Trimming took 0 bases from V and 3 from J, leaving 15 bases between them. The germline CDR1 and CDR2 sequences are SGHDT and YYEEEE. The CDR3 is 16 amino acids. CDR3 DNA sequence: TGTGCCAGCAGCTTGGTGCCGAGCGGCGATAAAGAGACCCAGTACTTC. This encodes CASSLVPSGDKETQYF.

This clone was detected a few times. The V call is TRBV18, the J call TRBJ2-3; D is ambiguous. V was trimmed by 2 bases and J by 1 base, leaving 16 bases between them. CDR3 length equals 17 residues. CDR1 and CDR2 (germline): KGHSH, LQKENI. CDR3 sequence reads: CASSPIERARGTDTQYF. The CDR3 region has the DNA TGTGCCAGCTCACCAATCGAAAGGGCACGCGGCACAGATACGCAGTATTTT. The variable domain in full, with the rest retrieved from reference TRBV18 and TRBJ2-3, is NAGVMQNPRHLVRRRGQEARLRCSPMKGHSHVYWYRQLPEEGLKFMVYLQKENIIDESGMPKERFSAEFPKEGPSILRIQQVVRGDSAAYFCASSPIERARGTDTQYFGPGTRLTVL.

This rearrangement joins TRBV10-1 to TRBJ2-1, with D possibly TRBD1 on 6 matching bases. This CDR3 has 15 amino acids. Trimming pared 5 bases from V and 9 bases from J, leaving 20 bases between. CDR1 and CDR2 from the germline V gene are WNHNN and SYGVQD (reference sequence). The CDR3: CASSLWPQGIGEQFF. DNA for the CDR3: TGCGCCAGCAGTTTGTGGCCACAGGGAATAGGTGAGCAGTTCTTC.

The V call is TRBV5-1, the J call TRBJ1-2; D is unclear. Germline V gene data show CDR1 as SGHRS and CDR2 as YFSETQ. Trimming cost V 0 bases and J 2 bases, with 5 bases left between them. The CDR3 is 13 residues long. For the CDR3, the DNA is TGCGCCAGCAGCTTGGGACGGAACTATGGCTACACCTTC. Translating it yields CASSLGRNYGYTF. Together with reference TRBV5-1 and TRBJ1-2, the CDR3 gives the full variable domain: KAGVTQTPRYLIKTRGQQVTLSCSPISGHRSVSWYQQTPGQGLQFLFEYFSETQRNKGNFPGRFSGRQFSNSRSEMNVSTLELGDSALYLCASSLGRNYGYTFGSGTRLTVV.

The chain employs TRBV5-1 and TRBJ2-3; 9 bases align to TRBD2. CDR1 and CDR2 (germline): SGHRS, YFSETQ. The CDR3 totals 14 residues. The V and J ends lost 10 bases and 0 bases, in that order; junction bases with no gene match: 6. Written as DNA, the CDR3 is TGCGCCGTTAGACTAGCGGAAAGCACAGATACGCAGTATTTT. It yields the protein CAVRLAESTDTQYF.

CDR3 DNA: TGTGCCAGCAGCTCCAGTGGGGGGAGTCCCCGCACCGGGGAGCTGTTTTTT. It is translated as CASSSSGGSPRTGELFF. The chain links TRBV7-3 to TRBJ2-2; tentative D call: TRBD2 (6 bases). The V end was cut by 4 bases, the J end by 4 bases, with 19 bases between. CDR1 SGHTA and CDR2 FQGTGA come from the germline V gene. The CDR3 is made up of 17 amino acids.

The chain has TRBV2 and TRBJ2-1, with 8 bases lining up with TRBD2. The V segment lost 1 base and the J segment 10 bases; nucleotides outside the gene matches: 6. This CDR3 has 14 amino acids. CDR1 is SNHLY and CDR2 is FYNNEI in the germline V gene. The CDR3 here is CASSEVDGGGEQFF. CDR3 bases: TGTGCCAGCAGTGAAGTGGACGGCGGGGGGGAGCAGTTCTTC.

The chain combines TRBV4-3 with TRBJ1-5, with unresolved D. The CDR3 consists of 13 residues. CDR1 and CDR2 from the germline V gene are LGHNA and YSLEER. The V and J ends lost 0 bases and 5 bases respectively, with 5 bases between them. The CDR3 DNA follows: TGCGCCAGCAGCCAAGATACCGATCAGCCCCAGCATTTT. Its translation is CASSQDTDQPQHF.

The rearrangement uses TRBV5-1 and TRBJ2-3; the D is unclear. The V gene's germline CDR1 is SGHRS and CDR2 YFSETQ. CDR3 size: 13 residues. V lost 5 bases and J 2 bases, leaving 9 bases between the germline ends. In nucleotides, the CDR3 is TGCGCCAGCAGTGACCTCAACACAGATACGCAGTATTTT. Amino acids: CASSDLNTDTQYF.